This passage covers 31 T cell receptor beta chains from one sample sequenced in a study of PD-1 blockade in classical Hodgkin lymphoma. Generated by immunoSEQ multiplex PCR, the TCRdb table keeps only in-frame clones and is missing some. The table records about 22,000 clones, about 83% of them present only once. Brentuximab vedotin exposure varied, and every patient relapsed after autologous stem cell transplantation. Sequenced material: peripheral blood mononuclear cells (PBMCs), taken before the second cycle of nivolumab. Source of these receptors: a human donor with classical Hodgkin lymphoma.

The V call is TRBV19, the J call TRBJ2-6; D unclear. The CDR3 length is 15 residues. The V gene lost 6 bases and the J gene lost 0 bases, with 9 bases spanning the gap. In germline, CDR1 is LNHDA, CDR2 SQIVND (reference sequence). CDR3 sequence reads: CASRKTVSGANVLTF. The CDR3 DNA follows: TGTGCCAGTAGGAAGACTGTCTCTGGGGCCAACGTCCTGACTTTC.

This chain connects TRBV10-3 to TRBJ1-2; D call uncertain. This CDR3 spans 13 amino acids. Germline V gene lookup returns CDR1 ENHRY and CDR2 SYGVKD. Trimming removed 3 bases from V and 4 bases from J, with 9 bases in between. DNA of the CDR3: TGTGCCATCAGTGAAGCCCCAAGCTATGGCTACACCTTC. It yields the protein CAISEAPSYGYTF.

This chain connects TRBV6-6 to TRBJ2-7; a possible D gene is TRBD1 (5 bases). Trimming cost V 8 bases and J 5 bases, with 16 bases left between them. This CDR3 comprises 13 residues. Germline CDR1 reads MNHNY; CDR2 reads SVGAGI (reference sequence). CDR3 sequence: CASQTDLPHEQYF. The CDR3 nucleotides are TGTGCCAGCCAGACAGACCTTCCCCACGAGCAGTACTTC.

This chain joins TRBV7-2 and TRBJ2-1, with 8 bases that match TRBD1. Germline V lookup: CDR1 SGHTA, CDR2 FQGNSA. Unmatched junction bases numbered 5, after V lost 3 bases and J lost 1 base. The CDR3 totals 16 residues. The CDR3 nucleotides are TGTGCCAGCAGCTTGGCCGGGACAGGTTCCTACAATGAGCAGTTCTTC. It specifies CASSLAGTGSYNEQFF. The full variable domain, rest sourced from reference TRBV7-2 and TRBJ2-1, is GAGVSQSPSNKVTEKGKDVELRCDPISGHTALYWYRQSLGQGLEFLIYFQGNSAPDKSGLPSDRFSAERTGGSVSTLTIQRTQQEDSAVYLCASSLAGTGSYNEQFFGPGTRLTVL.

This clone was detected only once. The rearrangement uses TRBV11-2 and TRBJ2-2, with 8 bases identical to TRBD1. The germline CDR1 and CDR2 sequences are SGHAT and FQNNGV. CDR3 length: 16 residues. V lost 4 bases and J lost 5; bases outside the gene matches: 9. CDR3 coding DNA: TGTGCCAGCAGCTCGACGGGCAGGGGGCGGACCGGGGAGCTGTTTTTT. Amino acids: CASSSTGRGRTGELFF.

This chain links TRBV2 with TRBJ2-5, with D possibly being TRBD1 (5 bases). This CDR3 has 15 residues. The germline CDR1 and CDR2 sequences are SNHLY and FYNNEI. V lost 3 bases to trimming and J lost 2 bases, with 13 bases between them. CDR3 sequence reads: CASSEQGWWQETQYF. The CDR3 coding sequence is TGTGCCAGCAGTGAGCAGGGCTGGTGGCAAGAGACCCAGTACTTC.

V usage is TRBV5-1 and J usage is TRBJ1-1, with no clear D. Per the germline V gene, CDR1 is SGHRS and CDR2 is YFSETQ. This CDR3 is built from 15 residues. Trimming stripped 0 bases from V and 4 bases from J, with 13 bases between. CDR3 in amino acids: CASSLAQVRGTEAFF. In nucleotides, the CDR3 is TGCGCCAGCAGCTTGGCGCAGGTCCGTGGCACTGAAGCTTTCTTT.

The chain carries TRBV4-3 and TRBJ1-1, with D uncertain. With 0 bases removed from V and 1 base from J, the gap between germline ends came to 9 bases. Germline CDR1 and CDR2: LGHNA and YSLEER. CDR3 length: 15 amino acids. For the CDR3, the DNA is TGCGCCAGCAGCCAAGATGGGCACCAGAACACTGAAGCTTTCTTT. Encoded protein: CASSQDGHQNTEAFF.

The chain joins TRBV28 to TRBJ2-5, with D maybe TRBD2 (6 bases). Between the trimmed V and J ends, which lost 4 bases and 7 bases, there was a span of 13 bases. CDR1 and CDR2 from the germline V gene are MDHEN and SYDVKM. The CDR3 runs to 13 residues. The CDR3 protein is CASSSDMGGTQYF. In DNA form, the CDR3 reads TGTGCCAGCAGTTCGGACATGGGGGGGACCCAGTACTTC.

This chain uses TRBV5-6 with TRBJ1-1; D is unresolved. V lost 2 bases and J 1 base, leaving 6 bases between the germline ends. From germline, CDR1 is SGHDT and CDR2 YYEEEE. This CDR3 has 13 residues. The CDR3 sequence: CASSFGRNTEAFF. The CDR3 DNA reads TGTGCCAGCAGCTTCGGCCGGAACACTGAAGCTTTCTTT.

This chain joins TRBV20-1 and TRBJ2-7; D remains ambiguous. The CDR3 sequence is 10 residues long. Germline assignment: CDR1 DFQATT and CDR2 SNEGSKA (reference sequence). V was cut by 3 bases and J by 6 bases, with 6 bases left in between. The CDR3 DNA reads TGCAGTGCTAGGCGTCGCGAGCAGTACTTC. Translating gives CSARRREQYF.

By proportion, this clone is medium-sized (0.01 to 0.1%). The chain links TRBV19 to TRBJ2-5, with no clear D. Germline V CDR1 and CDR2: LNHDA, SQIVND (reference sequence). The CDR3 runs to 13 residues. Deletions cut 0 bases from V and 2 bases from J, with 4 bases between. This chain's CDR3 is CASSIDFQETQYF. The CDR3, as DNA: TGTGCCAGTAGTATAGACTTTCAAGAGACCCAGTACTTC.

This clone was observed a handful of times. The genes are TRBV5-4 and TRBJ1-1, with 9 bases aligning to TRBD1. Germline V gene sequence: CDR1 SGHNT, CDR2 YYREEE (reference sequence). J gave up 3 bases and V 4 bases, and 10 bases lay outside the gene matches. The CDR3 runs to 16 residues. The CDR3, as DNA: TGTGCCAGCAGCCCCCCGACAGGGGGTCCACACACTGAAGCTTTCTTT. Amino acids: CASSPPTGGPHTEAFF.

This clone appeared a few times. The chain joins TRBV25-1 to TRBJ2-2, with D maybe TRBD2 (6 bases). This CDR3 contains 16 residues. Germline V gives CDR1 MGHDK, CDR2 SYGVNS. V dropped 5 bases and J dropped 0 bases, with 13 bases sitting between them. The DNA for the CDR3 is TGTGCCAGCAGTCCCGTGGGGGGAACGAACACCGGGGAGCTGTTTTTT. This translates into CASSPVGGTNTGELFF.

This chain joins TRBV18 and TRBJ1-1; no clear D. The length of the CDR3 is 13 residues. Trimming stripped 4 bases from V and 0 bases from J, with 6 bases between. Germline loops: CDR1 KGHSH, CDR2 LQKENI. The CDR3 loop is CASSRALNTEAFF. The CDR3 DNA reads as TGTGCCAGCTCACGGGCCCTGAACACTGAAGCTTTCTTT.

The table lists this clone with a count of one. The chain joins TRBV27 to TRBJ2-3; a weak D match, TRBD1 (5 bases). This CDR3 spans 13 amino acids. Between the trimmed V and J ends, which lost 7 bases and 2 bases, there was a span of 10 bases. CDR1 MNHEY and CDR2 SMNVEV come from the germline V gene (reference sequence). CDR3 DNA: TGTGCCAGCATGGGGCTATACACAGATACGCAGTATTTT. Translated, it gives CASMGLYTDTQYF.

The chain recombines TRBV5-1 with TRBJ1-2, with 9 bases matching TRBD1. The CDR3 covers 15 residues. Germline V gene lookup returns CDR1 SGHRS and CDR2 YFSETQ. The trim removed 0 bases at V and 6 bases at J, leaving 6 bases unmatched. The CDR3 DNA reads TGCGCCAGCAGCTTGGGGGACAGGGTAATGGATGGCTACACCTTC. The encoded protein is CASSLGDRVMDGYTF.

This chain uses TRBV28 with TRBJ2-3; TRBD2 aligns across 9 bases. With V trimmed by 5 bases and J by 3 bases, 12 bases remained unmatched. The CDR3 length is 17 residues. The germline CDR1 and CDR2 sequences are MDHEN and SYDVKM. CDR3 in DNA: TGTGCCAGCAGTCGCATGCCGGGGCTAGCGGGAACAGATACGCAGTATTTT. Translation: CASSRMPGLAGTDTQYF.

The V call is TRBV4-1, the J call TRBJ1-4, with 7 nucleotides matching TRBD1. There are 16 residues in the CDR3. The V gene's germline CDR1 is MGHRA and CDR2 YSYEKL. With 0 bases clipped from V and 7 bases from J, the junction kept 8 bases outside the gene matches. Here the CDR3 DNA reads TGCGCCAGCAGCCAAGACACAGGGGCGAGAGGTGAAAAACTGTTTTTT. Amino acid sequence: CASSQDTGARGEKLFF.

This chain joins TRBV6-1 and TRBJ2-7, with 10 positions matching TRBD2. Trimming removed 8 bases from V and 2 bases from J; junction bases left unmatched: 6. The CDR3 has 14 amino acids. Germline lookup yields CDR1 MNHNS and CDR2 SASEGT. CDR3 protein: CASGIAGGTYEQYF. As DNA, the CDR3 is TGTGCCAGCGGAATAGCGGGAGGCACCTACGAGCAGTACTTC.

The chain has TRBV10-3 and TRBJ1-2; 7 bases are a match to TRBD1. The J segment lost 3 bases and the V segment lost 10 bases, leaving 5 bases of the junction unmatched. The CDR3 contains 12 residues. The germline V gene has CDR1 ENHRY and CDR2 SYGVKD. The CDR3 DNA is TGTGCCAGCTCGGACAGGTACTATGGCTACACCTTC. This gives the protein CASSDRYYGYTF.

The chain carries TRBV5-4 and TRBJ2-1; no firm D call. CDR1 and CDR2 (germline): SGHNT, YYREEE (reference sequence). V lost 0 bases, J lost 0 bases, and 10 bases lay in between. This CDR3 is 16 amino acids long. CDR3 bases: TGTGCCAGCAGCTTGGGAGGTGCCTCCTCCTACAATGAGCAGTTCTTC. Encoded protein: CASSLGGASSYNEQFF.

The V and J genes are TRBV29-1 and TRBJ1-1; D is ambiguous. Between the trimmed V and J ends, which lost 0 bases and 1 base, there was a span of 9 bases. Germline V lookup: CDR1 SQVTM, CDR2 ANQGSEA. The CDR3 extends over 14 amino acids. The DNA of the CDR3 is TGCAGCGTTGAAGACAGGTTTCAGAACACTGAAGCTTTCTTT. Its protein product is CSVEDRFQNTEAFF.

This chain links TRBV18 with TRBJ2-5; maybe TRBD1 (6 bases). This CDR3 is 13 amino acids long. V was shortened by 4 bases and J by 5 bases, with 11 bases between the two germline ends. The V gene's germline CDR1 is KGHSH and CDR2 LQKENI. CDR3 bases: TGTGCCAGCTCACTCGCAGGGGTGGAGACCCAGTACTTC. Translation: CASSLAGVETQYF.

The genes are TRBV9 and TRBJ2-2, with TRBD1 identical over 7 bases. This CDR3 has 16 amino acids. The V segment lost 4 bases and the J segment 0 bases; nucleotides outside the gene matches: 6. Germline values: CDR1 SGDLS, CDR2 YYNGEE. CDR3 nucleotides: TGTGCCAGCAGCTTTTCAGGGGGTACGAACACCGGGGAGCTGTTTTTT. Its translation: CASSFSGGTNTGELFF.

The genes are TRBV10-3 and TRBJ1-1; D not resolved. Germline V gene lookup returns CDR1 ENHRY and CDR2 SYGVKD. The V and J ends lost 3 bases and 7 bases respectively, with 6 bases between them. CDR3 length equals 11 residues. CDR3 loop: CAISDGDEAFF. The CDR3 DNA is TGTGCCATCAGTGACGGGGATGAAGCTTTCTTT.

This rearrangement joins TRBV10-1 to TRBJ2-1; the match to TRBD2 covers 9 bases. Germline V gene data show CDR1 as WNHNN and CDR2 as SYGVQD (reference sequence). The V gene end was trimmed by 5 bases and the J gene end by 8 bases; junction bases not matched to a gene: 7. The CDR3 loop spans 14 amino acids. The DNA of the CDR3 is TGCGCCAGCAGTCCTAGCGGGATTATACATGAGCAGTTCTTC. Amino acids: CASSPSGIIHEQFF.

The J gene is TRBJ1-4, the V gene TRBV10-1, with 9 nucleotides matching TRBD1. The V gene's germline CDR1 is WNHNN and CDR2 SYGVQD (reference sequence). V lost 6 bases to trimming and J lost 5 bases; unmatched junction nucleotides: 10. The CDR3 is made up of 16 amino acids. The CDR3 loop is CASREDRDRVNEKLFF. The CDR3 DNA sequence: TGCGCCAGCAGAGAGGACCGGGACAGGGTGAATGAAAAACTGTTTTTT.

The gene calls are TRBV6-6 and TRBJ1-4; 7 bases map to TRBD1. Trimming took 6 bases from V and 8 from J; bases not matched to a gene: 9. This CDR3 has 14 residues. The germline CDR1 and CDR2 sequences are MNHNY and SVGAGI (reference sequence). In DNA form, the CDR3 reads TGTGCCAGCAGCATACAGGGGCTACGGGAAAAACTGTTTTTT. This sequence encodes CASSIQGLREKLFF.

The chain links TRBV2 to TRBJ2-1; TRBD2 matches at 8 bases. Per the germline V gene, CDR1 is SNHLY and CDR2 is FYNNEI. The trim removed 1 base at V and 5 bases at J, leaving 10 bases unmatched. CDR3 length equals 17 residues. The CDR3 DNA follows: TGTGCCAGCAGTGAAGGGCCGACTAGCGTACACCACAATGAGCAGTTCTTC. Protein product: CASSEGPTSVHHNEQFF.

This sequence joins TRBV11-3 and TRBJ1-1; D is perhaps TRBD1 (5 bases). Between the trimmed V and J ends, which lost 10 bases and 1 base, there was a span of 10 bases. Germline V CDR1 and CDR2: SGHNT, YENEEA. The CDR3 runs 12 residues. CDR3 in amino acids: CAIGDGNTEAFF. CDR3 nucleotides: TGTGCCATTGGGGACGGGAACACTGAAGCTTTCTTT.